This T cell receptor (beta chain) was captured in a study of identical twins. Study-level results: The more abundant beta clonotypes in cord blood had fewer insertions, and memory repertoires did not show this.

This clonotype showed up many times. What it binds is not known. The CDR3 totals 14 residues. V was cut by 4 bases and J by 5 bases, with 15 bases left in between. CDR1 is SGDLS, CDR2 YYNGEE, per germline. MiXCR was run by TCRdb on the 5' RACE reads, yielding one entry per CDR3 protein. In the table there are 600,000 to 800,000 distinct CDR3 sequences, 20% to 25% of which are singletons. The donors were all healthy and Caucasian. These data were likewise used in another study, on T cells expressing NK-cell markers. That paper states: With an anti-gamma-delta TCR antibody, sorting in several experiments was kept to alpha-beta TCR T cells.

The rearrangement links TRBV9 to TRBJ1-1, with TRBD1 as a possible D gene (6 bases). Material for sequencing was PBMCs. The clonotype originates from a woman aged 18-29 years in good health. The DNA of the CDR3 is TGTGCCAGCAGCCCCAACTTAGGGGGAACTGAAGCTTTCTTT. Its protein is CASSPNLGGTEAFF.